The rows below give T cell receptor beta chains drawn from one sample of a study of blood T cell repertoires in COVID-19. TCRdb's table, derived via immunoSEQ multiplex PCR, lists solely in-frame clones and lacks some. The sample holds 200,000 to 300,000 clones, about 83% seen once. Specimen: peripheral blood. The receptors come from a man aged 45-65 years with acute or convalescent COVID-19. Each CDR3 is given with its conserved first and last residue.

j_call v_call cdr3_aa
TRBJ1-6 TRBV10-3 CAISGEGDSPLHF
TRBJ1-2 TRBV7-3 CASSPSAGQVYGYTF
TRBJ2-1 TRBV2 CASRVAGVNEQFF
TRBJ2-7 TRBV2 CASSNPAGPIPYEQYF
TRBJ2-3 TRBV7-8 CASSLDSSGGLDTQYF
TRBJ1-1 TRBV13 CASSIPTGVNTEAFF
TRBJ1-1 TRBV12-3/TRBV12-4 CASTLTGGTEAFF
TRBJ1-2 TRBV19 CASSMSSGRPSGYTF
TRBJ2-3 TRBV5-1 CASSPGVAGDTQYF
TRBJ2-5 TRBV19 CASSILAGGPEETQYF
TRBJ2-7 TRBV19 CASSRTAAYEQYF
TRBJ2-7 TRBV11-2 CASSLGGTEYEQYF
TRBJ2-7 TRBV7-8 CASSLPRRLAGYEQYF
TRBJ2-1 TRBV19 CASSSYRPGAYNEQFF
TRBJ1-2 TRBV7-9 CASSLGREADYGYTF
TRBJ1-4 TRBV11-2 CASSLVGQGIFTNEKLFF
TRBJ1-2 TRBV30 CAWSVAHPGLVNYGYTF
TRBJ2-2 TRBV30 CAWSRSNTGELFF
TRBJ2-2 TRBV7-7 CASSQGLAGAAGELFF
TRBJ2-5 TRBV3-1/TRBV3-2 CASSQNGGETQYF
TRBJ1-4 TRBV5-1 CASSLVAGGDEKLFF
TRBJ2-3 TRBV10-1 CASSGAAGPTDTQYF
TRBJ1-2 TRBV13 CASSTTDRYYGYTF
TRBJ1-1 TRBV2 CASRANSGSTEAFF
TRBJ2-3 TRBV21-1 CASSNAGPPLWVRTDTQYF
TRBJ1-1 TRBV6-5 CASETGNTEAFF
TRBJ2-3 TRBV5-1 CASSPGYDTDTQYF
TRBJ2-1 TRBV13 CASNLGVGSRLGWDNEQFF
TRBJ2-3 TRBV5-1 CASSPGTGGFPDTQYF
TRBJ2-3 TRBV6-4 CASINIRGECTDTQYF
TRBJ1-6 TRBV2 CASRQGVDSPLHF
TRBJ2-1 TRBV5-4 CASGPPTKGNEQFF
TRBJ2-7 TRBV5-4 CASSSELQQYEQYF
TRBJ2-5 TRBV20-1 CSPFEGGDQYF
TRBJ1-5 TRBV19 CASNHREVNQPQHF
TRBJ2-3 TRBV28 CASSGGGTSTDTQYF
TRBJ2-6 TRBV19 CASSGPGGRISGANVLTF
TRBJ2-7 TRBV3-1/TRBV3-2 CASSQVSRHRGNPYEQYF
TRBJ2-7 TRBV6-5 CASSRQGSGEQYF
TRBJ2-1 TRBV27 CASSLRGGTRVWNEQFF
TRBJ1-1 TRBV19 CASSPGTAWGTEAFF
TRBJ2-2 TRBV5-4 CASSGRLSGELFF
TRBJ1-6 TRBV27 CASKWESSYNSPLHF
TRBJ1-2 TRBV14 CASSPGQGHGYTF
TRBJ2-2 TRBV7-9 CASSPREGDTGELFF
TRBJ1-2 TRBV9 CASSAAGTAYGYTF
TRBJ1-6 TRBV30 CAWSVQNNSPLHF
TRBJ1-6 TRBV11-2 CASSGQFRGSPLHF
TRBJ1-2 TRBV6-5 CATGQPYGYTF
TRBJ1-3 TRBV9 CASSDRGTGNTIYF
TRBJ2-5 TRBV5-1 CASRSPGGQETQYF
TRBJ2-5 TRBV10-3 CAIMWRERGQETQYF
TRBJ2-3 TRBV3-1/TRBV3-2 CASSQTGLAGGKGTQYF